This T cell receptor beta chain was recovered during a study of blood T cell repertoires in COVID-19. The protocol was immunoSEQ multiplex PCR, while the TCRdb copy is restricted to in-frame clones and leaves out a portion. The data show roughly 220,000 clones, 80% to 85% seen once. CDR3 size: 12 residues. V lost 3 bases, J lost 7 bases, and 12 bases lay in between. CDR1 is DFQATT and CDR2 is SNEGSKA in the germline V gene (reference sequence). The sequenced sample was peripheral blood. The receptor was isolated from an older woman with acute or convalescent COVID-19. J is TRBJ1-2 and V is TRBV20-1; no clear D gene. The CDR3 loop is CSASRGSGGYTF. CDR3 nucleotide sequence: TGCAGTGCTAGTAGAGGGTCTGGTGGCTACACCTTC.